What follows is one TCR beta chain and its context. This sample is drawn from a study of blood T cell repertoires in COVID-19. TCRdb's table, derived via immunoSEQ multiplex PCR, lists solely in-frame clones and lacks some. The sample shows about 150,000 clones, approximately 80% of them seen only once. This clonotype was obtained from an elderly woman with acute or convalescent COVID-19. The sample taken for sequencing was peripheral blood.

CDR3 residues: CASSLSGVVGSPLHF. The CDR3 DNA is TGTGCCAGCAGCTTATCAGGGGTTGTCGGCTCACCCCTCCACTTT. The V and J genes are TRBV7-2 and TRBJ1-6; perhaps TRBD1 as D (6 bases). The V and J ends lost 2 bases and 10 bases respectively, with 15 bases between them. CDR3 size: 15 residues. Germline CDR1 reads SGHTA; CDR2 reads FQGNSA.